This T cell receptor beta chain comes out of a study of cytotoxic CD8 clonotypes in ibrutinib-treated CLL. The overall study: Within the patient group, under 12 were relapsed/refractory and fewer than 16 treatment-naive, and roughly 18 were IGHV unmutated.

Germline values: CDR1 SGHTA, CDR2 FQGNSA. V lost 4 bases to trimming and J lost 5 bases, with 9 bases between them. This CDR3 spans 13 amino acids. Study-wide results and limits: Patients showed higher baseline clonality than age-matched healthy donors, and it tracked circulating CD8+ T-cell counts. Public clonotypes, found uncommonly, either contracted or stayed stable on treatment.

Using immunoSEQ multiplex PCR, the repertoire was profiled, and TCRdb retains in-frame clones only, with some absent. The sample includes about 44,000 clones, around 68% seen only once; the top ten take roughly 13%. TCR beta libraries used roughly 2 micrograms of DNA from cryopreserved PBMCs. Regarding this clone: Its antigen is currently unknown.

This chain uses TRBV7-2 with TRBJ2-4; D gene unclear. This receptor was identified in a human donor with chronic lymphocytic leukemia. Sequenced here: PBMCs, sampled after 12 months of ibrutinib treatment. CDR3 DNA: TGTGCCAGCAGCTCGAACGTAGAAAACATTCAGTACTTC. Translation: CASSSNVENIQYF.